A selection of T cell receptor beta chains follows, all from one sample in a study of OX40 agonist ivuxolimab in advanced cancers. This table comes from immunoSEQ multiplex PCR, and its TCRdb copy is limited to in-frame clones, with some not included. The data show around 69,000 clones, approximately 80% seen once. The sequences come from CD4+ or CD8+ T cells sorted from blood, collected in a trial of the OX40 agonist ivuxolimab. The receptor set was obtained from an adult with an advanced solid tumor such as melanoma, head and neck, liver or kidney cancer. The CDR3 runs from the conserved cysteine through the conserved F or W. D genes are given only for firm matches. Size is stated for part of the rows, as once, few or many counts, or as a class when the clone is expanded.

j_call,clone_size,d_call,v_call,cdr3_nt,cdr3_aa
TRBJ2-7,-,-,TRBV2,TGTGCCAGCGGCCGGGGGAGCCTCTATGAGCAGTACTTC,CASGRGSLYEQYF
TRBJ2-3,-,-,TRBV5-1,TGCGCCAGCAGCTTGGTGAGGGCGTCTAGCACAGATACGCAGTATTTT,CASSLVRASSTDTQYF
TRBJ2-2,-,-,TRBV19,TGTGCCAGTAGTATAGCAGGAGGGTCCACCGGGGAGCTGTTTTTT,CASSIAGGSTGELFF
TRBJ2-7,-,TRBD1,TRBV2,TGTGCCAGCAGGGGGACAGGGTACGAGCAGTACTTC,CASRGTGYEQYF
TRBJ2-7,-,-,TRBV5-5,TGTGCCAGCAGCTTGGCCGGCGCGGGCTCGGAAGAGCAGTACTTC,CASSLAGAGSEEQYF
TRBJ2-7,few,-,TRBV5-1,TGCGCCAGCAGCTTTCACCAGGGTAGGTACGAGCAGTACTTC,CASSFHQGRYEQYF
TRBJ2-1,-,-,TRBV2,TGTGCCAGCACCGGCACTAGGGAAACGCAGTTCTTC,CASTGTRETQFF
TRBJ1-2,-,-,TRBV13,TGTGCCAGCAGCTTTTCAGGAAGCTATGGCTACACCTTC,CASSFSGSYGYTF
TRBJ2-3,-,TRBD2,TRBV5-4,TGTGCCAGCAGCTTCAACCTAGCGGGAGTAGCAGATACGCAGTATTTT,CASSFNLAGVADTQYF
TRBJ1-2,-,-,TRBV5-8,TGTGCCAGCGGATCGGGACTGATCTATGGCTACACCTTC,CASGSGLIYGYTF
TRBJ2-1,-,-,TRBV20-1,TGCAGTGCTAGGGTGGAGAATGAGCAGTTCTTC,CSARVENEQFF
TRBJ1-5,-,-,TRBV7-6,TGTGCCAGCAGCGAGACACCCAACGACCAGCCCCAGCATTTT,CASSETPNDQPQHF
TRBJ1-1,-,TRBD1,TRBV2,TGTGCCAGCAGCGAAGGGACAGCCGGCAGAGAAACTTTCTTT,CASSEGTAGRETFF
TRBJ2-5,few,-,TRBV10-2,TGCGCCAGCCAGGGTTGGGAGACCCAGTACTTC,CASQGWETQYF
TRBJ2-1,-,TRBD2,TRBV29-1,TGCAGCGTCTCCACTAGCGGGGGGCCGGGTGAGCAGTTCTTC,CSVSTSGGPGEQFF
TRBJ2-4,few,TRBD1,TRBV20-1,TGCAGTGCACAGGGGACGAACATTCAGTACTTC,CSAQGTNIQYF
TRBJ2-1,few,TRBD2,TRBV4-2,TGTGCCAGCAGCCAAGAAACGGTGCTAGCGGGAGGTATGAATGAGCAGTTCTTC,CASSQETVLAGGMNEQFF
TRBJ2-7,few,TRBD1,TRBV10-3,TGTGCCATCACCAAGACAGGGGAAAACTCCTACGAGCAGTACTTC,CAITKTGENSYEQYF
TRBJ2-1,once,-,TRBV6-5,TGTGCCAGCAGTGAGGGGCGCAATGAGCAGTTCTTC,CASSEGRNEQFF
TRBJ2-1,-,TRBD2,TRBV5-1,TGCGCCAGCAGCTTGGAGGGACTACCTTACAATGAGCAGTTCTTC,CASSLEGLPYNEQFF
TRBJ2-3,-,-,TRBV5-1,TGCGCCAGCAGCCCACAGGGCCCAGATACGCAGTATTTT,CASSPQGPDTQYF
TRBJ2-1,-,TRBD1,TRBV7-9,TGTGCCAGCAGCCGACAGGGCAATGAGCAGTTCTTC,CASSRQGNEQFF
TRBJ2-7,-,-,TRBV10-2,TGCGCCAGCGCTGGTTCAGGGGTCCTTTCCTACGAGCAGTACTTC,CASAGSGVLSYEQYF
TRBJ2-7,-,TRBD1,TRBV9,TGTGCCAGCAGCGTAGGGGGGACAGGGGCCTACGAGCAGTACTTC,CASSVGGTGAYEQYF
TRBJ2-7,-,-,TRBV5-5,TGTGCCAGCAGCGATGTTCTTACCTACGAGCAGTACTTC,CASSDVLTYEQYF
TRBJ2-1,few,TRBD2,TRBV7-6,TGTGCCAGCAGCTTAGGACTAGCGGCCTACAATGAGCAGTTCTTC,CASSLGLAAYNEQFF
TRBJ1-3,-,-,TRBV5-1,TGCGCCAGCAGCTTGTCGGTCGGAAACACCATATATTTT,CASSLSVGNTIYF
TRBJ2-7,-,TRBD2,TRBV6-1,TGTGCCAGCCGGCTCGGGACTAGCTACTACGAGCAGTACTTC,CASRLGTSYYEQYF
TRBJ1-1,-,-,TRBV18,TGTGCCAGCTCCGGAGGGGGGAACACTGAAGCTTTCTTT,CASSGGGNTEAFF
TRBJ1-1,-,-,TRBV20-1,TGCAGTGCTAGGTCTCCGGCTGAAGCTTTCTTT,CSARSPAEAFF
TRBJ2-5,-,-,TRBV18,TGTGCCAGCTCACCAATGAGGGCAACTCAAGAGACCCAGTACTTC,CASSPMRATQETQYF
TRBJ1-1,-,-,TRBV4-2,TGTGCCAGCAGCCAAGATATACAGATTAACACTGAAGCTTTCTTT,CASSQDIQINTEAFF
TRBJ2-3,-,-,TRBV5-1,TGCGCCAGCGGTACTAGTAGCGCAGATACGCAGTATTTT,CASGTSSADTQYF
TRBJ1-2,-,TRBD1,TRBV9,TGTGCCAGCAGCGTAGCCTCGGGACAGGGGTTGGGCTACACCTTC,CASSVASGQGLGYTF
TRBJ2-5,-,-,TRBV4-1,TGCGCCAGCAGCCGCCTCCCAGCTGGGGAGACCCAGTACTTC,CASSRLPAGETQYF
TRBJ2-3,once,TRBD1,TRBV18,TGTGCCAGCTCAAACAACAGGGGAACAGATACGCAGTATTTT,CASSNNRGTDTQYF
TRBJ2-3,-,TRBD2,TRBV7-2,TGTGCCAGCAGCTTCCGAGCGGGAGGGCCGGATACGCAGTATTTT,CASSFRAGGPDTQYF
TRBJ2-3,once,-,TRBV29-1,TGCAGCCGGAACGTGGGAGATACGCAGTATTTT,CSRNVGDTQYF
TRBJ1-3,-,TRBD1,TRBV5-1,TGCGCCAGCAGCTTGCGCCAGTTGACAGGGGGCTCTGGAAACACCATATATTTT,CASSLRQLTGGSGNTIYF
TRBJ2-6,once,-,TRBV19,TGTGCCAGTAGGCTCAGGGTGAAAGCTGGGGCCAACGTCCTGACTTTC,CASRLRVKAGANVLTF
TRBJ1-6,-,-,TRBV9,TGTGCCAGCAGCACGACAGGTATTAATTCACCCCTCCACTTT,CASSTTGINSPLHF